One and the same sample provided the 18 T cell receptor beta chains below, sequenced in a study of regulatory T cells in long-lasting Graves disease. In building TCR beta libraries, iRepertoire HTBI primers were used together with Arm-PCR of CDR3 regions. TCRdb ran MiXCR on the multiplex PCR reads and lists one entry per CDR3 protein. The sample consists of about 470,000 distinct CDR3 sequences, roughly 20% of them appearing once. As to time point: persistent/refractory GD, antithyroid drugs over 5 years with positive TRAb. TCR sequences were obtained from RNA taken from PBMCs. Sample: peripheral blood mononuclear cells (PBMCs), taken when the disease was refractory, from a patient treated with antithyroid drugs. These receptors originate from a female donor with Graves disease.

This clonotype showed up many times. V is TRBV27 and J is TRBJ1-1; 7 bases match TRBD1. Unmatched junction bases numbered 6, after V lost 6 bases and J lost 2 bases. Per the germline V gene, CDR1 is MNHEY and CDR2 is SMNVEV (reference sequence). This CDR3 has 14 amino acids. The CDR3 DNA reads TGTGCCAGCAGCCCAACAGGGGCCAACACTGAAGCTTTCTTT. It codes for CASSPTGANTEAFF.

This clonotype has at least ten counts. The chain combines TRBV11-2 with TRBJ2-7; D may be TRBD2 (6 bases). Germline V gene data show CDR1 as SGHAT and CDR2 as FQNNGV. There are 15 residues in the CDR3. Trimming pared 5 bases from V and 7 bases from J, leaving 21 bases between. CDR3 coding DNA: TGTGCCAGCAGCCCCCAAGCGGGTGTTGGGAGGGAGCAGTACTTC. Residues: CASSPQAGVGREQYF.

This rearrangement joins TRBV5-4 to TRBJ2-7; D gene unclear. The CDR3 is 15 residues long. V shed 0 bases and J shed 2 bases, with 12 bases lying between them. The germline V gene encodes CDR1 SGHNT and CDR2 YYREEE (reference sequence). CDR3 protein: CASSLGSLETYEQYF. For the CDR3, the DNA is TGTGCCAGCAGCTTGGGAAGCCTCGAAACCTACGAGCAGTACTTC.

The chain links TRBV19 to TRBJ2-7, with D hard to call. The germline gives CDR1 LNHDA, CDR2 SQIVND (reference sequence). Trimming shortened V by 4 bases and J by 5 bases, and 15 bases separated the two germline ends. This CDR3 has 14 residues. The CDR3 nucleotides read TGTGCCAGTAGTACCTCTAGTACTCTGGACGAGCAGTACTTC. Its protein is CASSTSSTLDEQYF. Full variable domain (outside the CDR3, taken from reference TRBV19 and TRBJ2-7): DGGITQSPKYLFRKEGQNVTLSCEQNLNHDAMYWYRQDPGQGLRLIYYSQIVNDFQKGDIAEGYSVSREKKESFPLTVTSAQKNPTAFYLCASSTSSTLDEQYFGPGTRLTVT.

The table lists this clonotype with many counts. The chain joins TRBV28 to TRBJ1-2; the D is unclear. The CDR3 contains 17 residues. V shed 6 bases and J shed 1 base, with 21 bases lying between them. The V gene's germline CDR1 is MDHEN and CDR2 SYDVKM. As DNA, the CDR3 is TGTGCCAGCAGGCACTACTCCGCGGGAGAGATTAACTATGGCTACACCTTC. Residues: CASRHYSAGEINYGYTF.

In this sample, this clonotype turned up many times. The chain joins TRBV6-1 to TRBJ1-4; 8 positions agree with TRBD1. V dropped 2 bases and J dropped 6; count of bases not matched to a gene: 2. Germline-derived CDR1 and CDR2 are MNHNS and SASEGT. This CDR3 region has 14 residues. The CDR3 sequence: CASSEKTGDEKLFF. CDR3 DNA: TGTGCCAGCAGTGAAAAGACAGGGGATGAAAAACTGTTTTTT.

At least ten counts were recorded for this clonotype. The genes are TRBV24-1 and TRBJ2-5; D is perhaps TRBD1 or TRBD2 (5 bases each). The V end lost 5 bases, the J end lost 0 bases, and 9 bases lay between the germline ends. The germline V gene has CDR1 KGHDR and CDR2 SFDVKD. The CDR3 is 14 residues long. This CDR3 is CATSVGTDQETQYF. In DNA form, the CDR3 reads TGTGCCACCAGTGTCGGGACCGACCAAGAGACCCAGTACTTC.

This clonotype was counted at least ten times. The chain uses TRBV28 and TRBJ2-7; TRBD1 or TRBD2 may be the D gene (5 bases each). CDR1 MDHEN and CDR2 SYDVKM come from the germline V gene. V lost 4 bases, J lost 2 bases, and 15 bases lay in between. CDR3 size: 15 residues. The CDR3 reads CASSSPPRGPYEQYF. CDR3 nucleotide sequence: TGTGCCAGCAGTTCCCCCCCCCGGGGCCCCTACGAGCAGTACTTC.

This clonotype was recorded a few times. The chain recombines TRBV5-1 with TRBJ2-2, with TRBD1 matching over 9 bases. The CDR3 extends over 15 amino acids. Trimming at V came to 10 bases and at J to 6 bases, leaving 13 bases not matched to a gene. The V gene's germline CDR1 is SGHRS and CDR2 YFSETQ. CDR3: CASSYGQGLSGELFF. DNA of the CDR3: TGCGCCTCTTCGTACGGACAGGGGCTCTCCGGGGAGCTGTTTTTT. The full variable domain, with the rest looked up from reference TRBV5-1 and TRBJ2-2, is KAGVTQTPRYLIKTRGQQVTLSCSPISGHRSVSWYQQTPGQGLQFLFEYFSETQRNKGNFPGRFSGRQFSNSRSEMNVSTLELGDSALYLCASSYGQGLSGELFFGEGSRLTVL.

V usage is TRBV11-3 and J usage is TRBJ2-2; a possible D gene is TRBD1 (6 bases). The CDR3 extends over 14 amino acids. The germline V and J ends were trimmed by 9 bases and 0 bases, with 11 bases remaining between them. Germline assignment: CDR1 SGHNT and CDR2 YENEEA. The CDR3 nucleotides read TGTGCCAGGGCACAGGGCCCGAACACCGGGGAGCTGTTTTTT. This gives the protein CARAQGPNTGELFF.

This clonotype was counted between two and nine times. The genes are TRBV5-1 and TRBJ1-1; D possibly corresponds to TRBD1 (6 bases). This CDR3 is built from 13 residues. Germline loops: CDR1 SGHRS, CDR2 YFSETQ. The V and J ends lost 3 bases and 5 bases respectively, with 11 bases between them. The DNA for the CDR3 is TGCGCCAGCAGCTCGGACAGTCTAACTGAAGCTTTCTTT. Translating it yields CASSSDSLTEAFF.

A few counts support this clonotype. This chain uses TRBV6-1 with TRBJ2-6, with D unresolved. The CDR3 consists of 15 residues. The V gene's germline CDR1 is MNHNS and CDR2 SASEGT. Between the trimmed V and J ends, which lost 2 bases and 0 bases, there was a span of 5 bases. In DNA, the CDR3 is TGTGCCAGCAGTGAATTCATCTCTGGGGCCAACGTCCTGACTTTC. The encoded protein is CASSEFISGANVLTF.

This clonotype was recorded many times. One end of the junction varies from germline; a read error may be responsible. V gene TRBV7-2 combines with J gene TRBJ2-7, with D uncertain. The germline CDR1 and CDR2 sequences are SGHTA and FQGNSA. This CDR3 contains 11 residues. CDR3 sequence (DNA): TGTGCCAGCAGCTTAGGGACCGGGCTGTATTTT. Translating gives CASSLGTGLYF.

J is TRBJ1-2 and V is TRBV20-1, with D possibly matching TRBD1 (5 bases). Trimming took 5 bases from V and 3 from J, leaving 13 bases between them. The CDR3 totals 13 residues. Germline V gene sequence: CDR1 DFQATT, CDR2 SNEGSKA (reference sequence). CDR3 nucleotide sequence: TGCAGTGCTCCAAACGACAGATACTATGGCTACACCTTC. This encodes CSAPNDRYYGYTF.

This rearrangement joins TRBV7-9 to TRBJ2-5; D might be TRBD1 (6 bases). V lost 5 bases and J 7 bases, leaving 14 bases between the germline ends. The CDR3 has 13 residues. Germline V gene data show CDR1 as SEHNR and CDR2 as FQNEAQ (reference sequence). This CDR3 reads CASSGGPPGTQYF. In DNA, the CDR3 is TGTGCCAGCAGCGGGGGCCCCCCAGGGACCCAGTACTTC.

In its sample, this clonotype was seen many times. The chain employs TRBV12-3 or TRBV12-4 and TRBJ2-7; the D gene is possibly TRBD2 (5 bases). With 4 bases removed from V and 3 bases from J, the gap between germline ends came to 13 bases. This CDR3 is 14 amino acids long. CDR3 nucleotides: TGTGCCAGCAGTTATGAGGGAGTCAGCTACGAGCAGTACTTC. Residues: CASSYEGVSYEQYF.

The rearrangement joins TRBV28 to TRBJ2-1; the match to TRBD2 covers 11 bases. V lost 3 bases and J lost 8; bases outside the gene matches: 9. The CDR3 spans 16 residues. The germline gives CDR1 MDHEN, CDR2 SYDVKM. CDR3 loop: CASSFVLAGVVDEQFF. The CDR3, as DNA: TGTGCCAGCAGTTTTGTACTAGCGGGAGTTGTAGATGAGCAGTTCTTC.

This clonotype was found many times. The chain joins TRBV20-1 to TRBJ2-7, with 8 nucleotides matching TRBD1. After removal of 6 bases from V and 1 base from J, the junction contained 8 bases not matched to a gene. This CDR3 contains 14 residues. The germline CDR1 and CDR2 sequences are DFQATT and SNEGSKA (reference sequence). The CDR3 sequence is CSAIGQGSSYEQYF. CDR3 nucleotides: TGCAGTGCCATTGGACAGGGCTCTTCCTACGAGCAGTACTTC.